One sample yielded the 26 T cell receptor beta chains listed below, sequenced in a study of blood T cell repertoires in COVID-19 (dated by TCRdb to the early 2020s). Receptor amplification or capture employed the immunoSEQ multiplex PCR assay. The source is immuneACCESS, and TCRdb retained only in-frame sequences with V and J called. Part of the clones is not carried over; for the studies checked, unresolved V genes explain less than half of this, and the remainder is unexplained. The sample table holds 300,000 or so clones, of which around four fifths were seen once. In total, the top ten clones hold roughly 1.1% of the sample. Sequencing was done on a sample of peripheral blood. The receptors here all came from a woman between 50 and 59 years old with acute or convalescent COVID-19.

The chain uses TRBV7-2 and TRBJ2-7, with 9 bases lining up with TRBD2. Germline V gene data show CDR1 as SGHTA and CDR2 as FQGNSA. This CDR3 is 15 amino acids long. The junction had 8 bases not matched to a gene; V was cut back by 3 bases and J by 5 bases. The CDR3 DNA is TGTGCCAGCAGCTTCACCGCGGGAGGGGAGAACGAGCAGTACTTC. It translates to CASSFTAGGENEQYF.

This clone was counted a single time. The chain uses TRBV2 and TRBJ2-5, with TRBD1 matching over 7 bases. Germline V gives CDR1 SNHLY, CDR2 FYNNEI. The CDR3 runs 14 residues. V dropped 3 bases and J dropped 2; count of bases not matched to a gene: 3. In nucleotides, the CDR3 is TGTGCCAGCAGTGATGGACAGGAACAAGAGACCCAGTACTTC. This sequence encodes CASSDGQEQETQYF.

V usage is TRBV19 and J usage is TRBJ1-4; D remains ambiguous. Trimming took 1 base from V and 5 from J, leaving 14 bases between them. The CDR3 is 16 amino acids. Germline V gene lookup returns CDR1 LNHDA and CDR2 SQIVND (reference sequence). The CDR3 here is CASSIARYSLNEKLFF. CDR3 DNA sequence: TGTGCCAGTAGTATAGCCAGGTACAGCCTCAATGAAAAACTGTTTTTT.

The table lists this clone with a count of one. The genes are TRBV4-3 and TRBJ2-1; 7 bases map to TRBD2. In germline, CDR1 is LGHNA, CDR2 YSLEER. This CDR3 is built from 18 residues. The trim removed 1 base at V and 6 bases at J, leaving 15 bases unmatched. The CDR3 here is CASSQAVLTSTVFNEQFF. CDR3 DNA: TGCGCCAGCAGCCAAGCCGTCTTGACTAGCACAGTATTCAATGAGCAGTTCTTC.

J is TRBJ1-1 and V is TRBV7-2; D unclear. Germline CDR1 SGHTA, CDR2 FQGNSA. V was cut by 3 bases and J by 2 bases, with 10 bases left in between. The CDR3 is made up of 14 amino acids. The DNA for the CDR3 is TGTGCCAGCAGCTTTAACCGGGGAAACACTGAAGCTTTCTTT. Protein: CASSFNRGNTEAFF.

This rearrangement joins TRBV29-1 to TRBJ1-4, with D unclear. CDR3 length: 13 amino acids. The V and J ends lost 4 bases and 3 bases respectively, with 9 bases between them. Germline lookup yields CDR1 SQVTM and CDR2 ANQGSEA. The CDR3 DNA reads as TGCAGCGTTGCCGTCGGGGCTAATGAAAAACTGTTTTTT. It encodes CSVAVGANEKLFF.

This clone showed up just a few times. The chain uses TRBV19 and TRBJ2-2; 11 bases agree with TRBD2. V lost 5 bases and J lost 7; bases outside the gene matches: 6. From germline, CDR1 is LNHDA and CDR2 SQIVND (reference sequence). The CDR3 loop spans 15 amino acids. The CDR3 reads CASSALAGEVGELFF. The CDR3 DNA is TGTGCCAGTAGTGCACTAGCGGGAGAGGTCGGGGAGCTGTTTTTT.

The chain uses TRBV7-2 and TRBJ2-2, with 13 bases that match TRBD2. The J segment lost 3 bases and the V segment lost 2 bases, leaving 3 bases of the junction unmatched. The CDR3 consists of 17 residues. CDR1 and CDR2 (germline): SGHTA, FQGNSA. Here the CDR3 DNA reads TGTGCCAGCAGCTTACCTACTAGCGGGGGGGACACCGGGGAGCTGTTTTTT. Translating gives CASSLPTSGGDTGELFF.

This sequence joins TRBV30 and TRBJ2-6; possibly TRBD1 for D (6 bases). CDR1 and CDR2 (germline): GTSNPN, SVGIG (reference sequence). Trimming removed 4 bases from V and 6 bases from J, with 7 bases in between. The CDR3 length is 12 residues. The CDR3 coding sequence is TGTGCCTGGACAGGGGTGGCCAACGTCCTGACTTTC. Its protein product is CAWTGVANVLTF.

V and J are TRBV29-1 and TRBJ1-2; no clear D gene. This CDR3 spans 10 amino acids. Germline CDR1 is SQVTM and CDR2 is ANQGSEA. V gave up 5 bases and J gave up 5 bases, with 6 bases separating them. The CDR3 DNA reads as TGCAGCGTTATCAGTTATGGCTACACCTTC. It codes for CSVISYGYTF.

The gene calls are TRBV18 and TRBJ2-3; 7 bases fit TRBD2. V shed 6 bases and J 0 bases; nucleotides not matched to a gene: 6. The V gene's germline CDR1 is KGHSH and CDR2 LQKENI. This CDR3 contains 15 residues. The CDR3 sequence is CASSSSGTSTDTQYF. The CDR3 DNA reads TGTGCCAGCTCCTCTAGCGGTACTAGCACAGATACGCAGTATTTT.

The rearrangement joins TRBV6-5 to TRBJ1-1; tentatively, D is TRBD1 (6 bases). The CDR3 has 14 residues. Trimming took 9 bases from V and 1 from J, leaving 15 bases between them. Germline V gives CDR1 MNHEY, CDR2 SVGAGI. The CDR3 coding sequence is TGTGCCAGTTACGGGTGGGGGCGGAACACTGAAGCTTTCTTT. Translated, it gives CASYGWGRNTEAFF.

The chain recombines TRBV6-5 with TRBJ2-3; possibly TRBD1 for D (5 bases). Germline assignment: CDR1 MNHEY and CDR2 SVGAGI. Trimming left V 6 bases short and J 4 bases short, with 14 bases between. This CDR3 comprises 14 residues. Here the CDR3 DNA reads TGTGCCAGCAGACCAACGCAGGGCCCAGATACGCAGTATTTT. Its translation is CASRPTQGPDTQYF.

The CDR3 sequence: CASSFGTGGADTGELFF. CDR3 coding DNA: TGCGCCAGCAGCTTTGGTACAGGGGGCGCGGACACCGGGGAGCTGTTTTTT. The chain recombines TRBV5-1 with TRBJ2-2, with TRBD1 matching 9 bases. Germline trimming cut 2 bases from V and 3 bases from J; bases unmatched to any gene: 8. The CDR3 is 17 amino acids. Germline V gene data show CDR1 as SGHRS and CDR2 as YFSETQ. Full variable domain (missing parts from reference TRBV5-1 and TRBJ2-2): KAGVTQTPRYLIKTRGQQVTLSCSPISGHRSVSWYQQTPGQGLQFLFEYFSETQRNKGNFPGRFSGRQFSNSRSEMNVSTLELGDSALYLCASSFGTGGADTGELFFGEGSRLTVL.

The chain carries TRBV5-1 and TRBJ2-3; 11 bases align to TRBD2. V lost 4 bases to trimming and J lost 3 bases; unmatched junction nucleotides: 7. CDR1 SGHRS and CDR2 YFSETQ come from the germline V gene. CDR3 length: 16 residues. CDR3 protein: CASSPGTSGLTDTQYF. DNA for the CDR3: TGCGCCAGCAGCCCGGGGACTAGCGGCTTAACAGATACGCAGTATTTT.

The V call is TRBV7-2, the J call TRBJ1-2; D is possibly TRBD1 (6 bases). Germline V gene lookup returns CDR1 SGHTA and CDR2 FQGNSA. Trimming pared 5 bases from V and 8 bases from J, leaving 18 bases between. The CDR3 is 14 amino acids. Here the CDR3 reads CASSPRTVQGGYTF. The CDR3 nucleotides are TGTGCCAGCAGCCCACGGACAGTCCAGGGGGGCTACACCTTC.

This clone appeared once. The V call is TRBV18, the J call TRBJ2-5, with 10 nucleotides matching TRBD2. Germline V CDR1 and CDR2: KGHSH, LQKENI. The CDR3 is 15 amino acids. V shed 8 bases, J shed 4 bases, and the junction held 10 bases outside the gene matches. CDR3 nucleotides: TGTGCCAGCACAGCTAGCGGGGGCCACGGAGAGACCCAGTACTTC. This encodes CASTASGGHGETQYF.

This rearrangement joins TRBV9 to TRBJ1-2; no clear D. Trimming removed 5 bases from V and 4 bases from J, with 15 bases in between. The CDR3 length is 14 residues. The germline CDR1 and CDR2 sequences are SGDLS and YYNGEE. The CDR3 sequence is CASSPVGPTYGYTF. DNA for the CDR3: TGTGCCAGCAGTCCGGTGGGCCCCACCTATGGCTACACCTTC.

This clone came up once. CDR3 region: CASSYLQGARGANVLTF. Written as DNA, the CDR3 is TGTGCCAGCAGTTACCTCCAGGGGGCGCGGGGGGCCAACGTCCTGACTTTC. This chain links TRBV28 with TRBJ2-6, with TRBD1 matching over 8 bases. CDR3 length: 17 residues. V lost 4 bases, J lost 4 bases, and 9 bases stayed unmatched. Germline V gene data show CDR1 as MDHEN and CDR2 as SYDVKM. Drawing the rest from reference TRBV28 and TRBJ2-6, the complete variable domain is DVKVTQSSRYLVKRTGEKVFLECVQDMDHENMFWYRQDPGLGLRLIYFSYDVKMKEKGDIPEGYSVSREKKERFSLILESASTNQTSMYLCASSYLQGARGANVLTFGAGSRLTVL.

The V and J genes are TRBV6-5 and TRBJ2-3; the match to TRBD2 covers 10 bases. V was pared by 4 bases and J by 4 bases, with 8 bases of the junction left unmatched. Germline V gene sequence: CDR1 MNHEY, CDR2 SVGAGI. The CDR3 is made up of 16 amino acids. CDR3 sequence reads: CASSSQREGLSDTQYF. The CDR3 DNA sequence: TGTGCCAGCAGTTCCCAGCGGGAGGGATTATCAGATACGCAGTATTTT.

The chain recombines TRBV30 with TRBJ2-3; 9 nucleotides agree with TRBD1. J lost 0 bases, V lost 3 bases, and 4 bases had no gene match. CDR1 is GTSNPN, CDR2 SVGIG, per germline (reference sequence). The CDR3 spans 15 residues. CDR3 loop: CAWSIGTGSTDTQYF. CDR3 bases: TGTGCCTGGAGCATCGGGACAGGGAGCACAGATACGCAGTATTTT.

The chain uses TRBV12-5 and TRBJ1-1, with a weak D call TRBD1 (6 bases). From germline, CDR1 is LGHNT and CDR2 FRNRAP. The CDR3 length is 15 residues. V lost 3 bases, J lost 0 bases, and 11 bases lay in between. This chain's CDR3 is CASGFLTGMNTEAFF. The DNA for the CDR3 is TGTGCTAGTGGTTTTCTTACAGGGATGAACACTGAAGCTTTCTTT.

CDR3 amino acids: CASSYSTGSEAFF. The CDR3 DNA follows: TGTGCCAGCAGTTACTCGACAGGGTCTGAAGCTTTCTTT. The rearrangement uses TRBV6-5 and TRBJ1-1; 7 bases are a match to TRBD1. CDR1 and CDR2 from the germline V gene are MNHEY and SVGAGI. The CDR3 has 13 residues. V lost 0 bases, J lost 6 bases, and 1 base stayed unmatched.

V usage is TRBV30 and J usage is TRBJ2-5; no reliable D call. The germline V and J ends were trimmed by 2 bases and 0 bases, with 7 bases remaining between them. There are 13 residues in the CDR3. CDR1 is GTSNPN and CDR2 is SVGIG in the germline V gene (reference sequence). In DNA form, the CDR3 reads TGTGCCTGGAGTAATGGCTACCAAGAGACCCAGTACTTC. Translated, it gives CAWSNGYQETQYF.

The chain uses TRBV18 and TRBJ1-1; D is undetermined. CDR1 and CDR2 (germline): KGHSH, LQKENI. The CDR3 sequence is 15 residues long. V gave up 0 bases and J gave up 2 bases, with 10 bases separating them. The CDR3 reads CASSPPSLPNTEAFF. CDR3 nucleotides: TGTGCCAGCTCACCACCCTCCCTTCCTAACACTGAAGCTTTCTTT.

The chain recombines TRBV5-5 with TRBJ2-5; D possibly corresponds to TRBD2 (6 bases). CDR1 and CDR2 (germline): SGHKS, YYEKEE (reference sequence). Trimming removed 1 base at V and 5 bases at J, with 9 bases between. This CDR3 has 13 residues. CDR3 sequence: CASSLSGSETQYF. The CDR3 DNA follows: TGTGCCAGCAGCTTGTCCGGGAGCGAGACCCAGTACTTC.